Shown below are 7 T cell receptor beta chains from a single sample sequenced in a study of cytomegalovirus exposure and HLA in healthy donors. PCR involved 60 Vbeta and 13 Jbeta primers. Method: immunoSEQ multiplex PCR; TCRdb's copy keeps in-frame clones and lacks some. The sample holds about 200,000 clones, more than 80% seen once. Specimen: PBMCs. The receptors stem from a man aged 25 to 40 in good health and CMV-seronegative.

This sequence joins TRBV29-1 and TRBJ1-1, with 8 bases matching TRBD1. This CDR3 is 13 amino acids long. Trimming took 4 bases from V and 3 from J; bases not matched to a gene: 4. CDR1 and CDR2 from the germline V gene are SQVTM and ANQGSEA. CDR3 loop: CSVVTGVYTEAFF. The CDR3 nucleotides read TGCAGCGTTGTGACAGGGGTGTACACTGAAGCTTTCTTT.

This sequence joins TRBV7-9 and TRBJ1-2, with TRBD1 matching over 7 bases. Per the germline V gene, CDR1 is SEHNR and CDR2 is FQNEAQ (reference sequence). The CDR3 is made up of 12 amino acids. After removal of 1 base from V and 8 bases from J, the junction contained 1 base not matched to a gene. CDR3 DNA: TGTGCCAGCAGCTTAGACAGGGGCGGCTACACCTTC. It yields the protein CASSLDRGGYTF.

The sample holds a few counts of this clone. The genes are TRBV27 and TRBJ1-1; weak D call: TRBD1 (5 bases). Between the trimmed V and J ends, which lost 1 base and 1 base, there was a span of 10 bases. The CDR3 sequence is 15 residues long. Germline V gene lookup returns CDR1 MNHEY and CDR2 SMNVEV (reference sequence). CDR3 protein: CASSLFYRSNTEAFF. For the CDR3, the DNA is TGTGCCAGCAGTTTATTTTACAGGTCGAACACTGAAGCTTTCTTT.

V is TRBV28 and J is TRBJ1-6; 8 nucleotides match TRBD1. Germline V lookup: CDR1 MDHEN, CDR2 SYDVKM. The J segment lost 5 bases and the V segment lost 10 bases, leaving 7 bases of the junction unmatched. The CDR3 extends over 14 amino acids. The CDR3 region is CAIKTGVNNSPLHF. DNA of the CDR3: TGTGCCATCAAGACAGGGGTAAATAATTCACCCCTCCACTTT.

The chain joins TRBV28 to TRBJ2-1; 10 bases align to TRBD2. The CDR3 sequence is 18 residues long. From germline, CDR1 is MDHEN and CDR2 SYDVKM. The junction had 14 bases not matched to a gene; V was cut back by 6 bases and J by 3 bases. The CDR3 here is CASSRFSGGTQVYNEQFF. CDR3 in DNA: TGTGCCAGCAGCCGATTTAGCGGGGGGACCCAAGTCTACAATGAGCAGTTCTTC.

The chain couples TRBV6-4 to TRBJ2-5; D possibly corresponds to TRBD1 (6 bases). TRBJ2-7 matches the DNA end more closely, so the J call is doubtful. The CDR3 runs to 18 residues. Germline CDR1 is MRHNA and CDR2 is SNTAGT. CDR3 coding DNA: TGTGCCAGCAGGTACACTGGACAGAGAGAAACGAAAACCTACGAGCAGTACTTC. It yields the protein CASRYTGQRETKTYEQYF.

The chain uses TRBV4-2 and TRBJ1-6; D is undetermined. Between the trimmed V and J ends, which lost 0 bases and 9 bases, there was a span of 6 bases. Germline V lookup: CDR1 LGHNA, CDR2 YNFKEQ. The CDR3 length is 13 residues. CDR3 region: CASSQDLASPLHF. In DNA form, the CDR3 reads TGTGCCAGCAGCCAAGATCTGGCTTCACCCCTCCACTTT.